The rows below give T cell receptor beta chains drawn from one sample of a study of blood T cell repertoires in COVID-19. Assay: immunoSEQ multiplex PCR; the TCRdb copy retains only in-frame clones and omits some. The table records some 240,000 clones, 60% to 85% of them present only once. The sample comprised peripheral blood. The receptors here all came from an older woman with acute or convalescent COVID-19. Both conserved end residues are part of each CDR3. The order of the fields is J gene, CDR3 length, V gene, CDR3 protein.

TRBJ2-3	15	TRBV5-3	CARSLALPSTDTQYF
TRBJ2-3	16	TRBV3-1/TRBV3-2	CASSQVTGGATDTQYF
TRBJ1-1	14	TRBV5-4	CASSLDRVNTEAFF
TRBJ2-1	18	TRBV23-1	CASLYDLGDSISYNEQFF
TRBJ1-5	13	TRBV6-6	CASSTYSNQPQHF
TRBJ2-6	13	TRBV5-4	CASSLLGANVLTF
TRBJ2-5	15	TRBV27	CASSLKDGGRGRQYF
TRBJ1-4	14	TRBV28	CASSLTTGDEKLFF
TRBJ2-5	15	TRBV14	CASSQSGARGETQYF
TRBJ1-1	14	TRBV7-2	CASSYDRQNTEAFF
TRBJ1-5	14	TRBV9	CASSVGTGAQPQHF
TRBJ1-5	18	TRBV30	CAWSVWGGGQKLGQPQHF
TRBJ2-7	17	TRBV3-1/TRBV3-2	CASSLGTSGRSSYEQYF
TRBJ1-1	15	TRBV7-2	CASSLGLIENTEAFF
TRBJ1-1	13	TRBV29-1	CSVSRDTNTEAFF
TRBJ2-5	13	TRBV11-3	CASSSTDQETQYF
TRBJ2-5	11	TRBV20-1	CSARDTKTQYF
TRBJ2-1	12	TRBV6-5	CASRTGEREQFF
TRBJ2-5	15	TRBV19	CASSTRLAGQETQYF
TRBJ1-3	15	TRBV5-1	CASTLTGVGGNTIYF
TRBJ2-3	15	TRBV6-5	CASSKPGQGADTQYF
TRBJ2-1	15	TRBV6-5	CASSYSGGVVDEQFF
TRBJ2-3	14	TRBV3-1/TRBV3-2	CASRGRLSTDTQYF
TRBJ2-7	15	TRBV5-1	CASSRSWAGFDEQYF
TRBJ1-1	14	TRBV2	CASCVSNYDTEAFF
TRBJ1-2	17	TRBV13	CASSSPGQGISQYGYTF
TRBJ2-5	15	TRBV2	CASSGDSGMGETQYF
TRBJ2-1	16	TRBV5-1	CASSRGTESTLGEQFF
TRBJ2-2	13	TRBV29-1	CSVYRADTGELFF
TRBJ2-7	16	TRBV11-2	CASSPGTRKEPYEQYF
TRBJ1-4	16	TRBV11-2	CASSRDYNPTNEKLFF
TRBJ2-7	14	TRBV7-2	CASSLGAGGGEQYF
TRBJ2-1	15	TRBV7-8	CASSPPGVRYNEQFF
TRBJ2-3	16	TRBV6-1	CASSGTRSASTDTQYF
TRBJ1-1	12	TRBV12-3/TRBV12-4	CASSWDTFEAFF
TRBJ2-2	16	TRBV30	CAWGRGPRPNTGELFF
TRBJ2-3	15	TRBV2	CASSVLGQGADTQYF
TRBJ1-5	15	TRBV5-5	CASSLNLELNQPQHF
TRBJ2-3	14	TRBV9	CASSVGDRGDTQYF
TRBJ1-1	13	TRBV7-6	CASSSIAGGEAFF
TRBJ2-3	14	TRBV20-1	CSASRLTSTDTQYF
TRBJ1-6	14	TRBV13	CASSLNRGYSPLHF
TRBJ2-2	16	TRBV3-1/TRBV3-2	CASSRGTGVVTGELFF
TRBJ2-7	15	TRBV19	CASSIAFGTGGEQYF
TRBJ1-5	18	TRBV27	CASSLSRPRDSGNQPQHF
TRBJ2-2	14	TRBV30	CAWSKGTNTGELFF
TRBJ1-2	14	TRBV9	CASSVDQTFYGYTF
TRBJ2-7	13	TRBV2	CASGRTGSYEQYF
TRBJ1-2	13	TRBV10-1	CASLTGGFYGYTF
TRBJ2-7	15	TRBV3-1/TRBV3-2	CASSQGSLLSYEQYF
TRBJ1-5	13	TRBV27	CASSSYGSAPQHF
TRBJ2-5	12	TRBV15	CATARGQETQYF
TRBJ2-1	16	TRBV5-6	CASSWGSGLASNEQFF